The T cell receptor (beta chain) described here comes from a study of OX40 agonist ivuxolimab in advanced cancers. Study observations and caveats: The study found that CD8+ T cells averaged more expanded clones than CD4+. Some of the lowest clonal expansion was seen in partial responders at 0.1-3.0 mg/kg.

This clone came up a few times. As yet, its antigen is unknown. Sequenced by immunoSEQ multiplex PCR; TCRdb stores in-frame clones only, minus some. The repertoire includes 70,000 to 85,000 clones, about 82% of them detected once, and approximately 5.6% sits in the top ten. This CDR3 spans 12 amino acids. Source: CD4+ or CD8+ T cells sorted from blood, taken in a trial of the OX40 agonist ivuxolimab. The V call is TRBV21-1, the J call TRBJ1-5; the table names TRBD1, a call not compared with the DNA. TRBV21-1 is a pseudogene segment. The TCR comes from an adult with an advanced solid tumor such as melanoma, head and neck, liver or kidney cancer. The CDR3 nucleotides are TGTGCCAGCAGGCCCAGATGGCAGCCCCAGCATTTT. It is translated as CASRPRWQPQHF.